This T cell receptor beta chain was profiled in a study of shared clonotypes between healthy human individuals. Broader study findings: Non-shared clonotypes were found to have lower generation probabilities than the clonotypes that were shared by all four of the sorted-subset donors. Generally, estimated richness proved larger in naive subsets than it did in memory subsets.

Naive CD8 isolation took CD45RO-negative cells positively selected for CCR7 and excluded terminally differentiated effector memory CD45RA+ cells. Turning to this clone: Its antigen is as yet unknown.

DNA at 200 ng, around 30,000 T cell genomes, went into sorted-subset replicate PCRs. Assay: immunoSEQ multiplex PCR; the TCRdb copy retains only in-frame clones and omits some. The data hold 1.5 million to 2.5 million clones, with about 95% observed a single time. CDR3 length equals 15 residues. V lost 1 base to trimming and J lost 6 bases, with 13 bases between them. Per germline, CDR1 SGDLS and CDR2 YYNGEE. The chain combines TRBV9 with TRBJ2-2, with a weak D call TRBD2 (5 bases). The source is a man aged 18-30 years in good health. Sequencing was done on a sample of naive CD8+ T cells sorted from blood. For the CDR3, the DNA is TGTGCCAGCAGCGTATATACAGACGGGGCCGGGGAGCTGTTTTTT. Translation gives CASSVYTDGAGELFF. Full variable domain (remainder filled in from reference TRBV9 and TRBJ2-2): DSGVTQTPKHLITATGQRVTLRCSPRSGDLSVYWYQQSLDQGLQFLIQYYNGEERAKGNILERFSAQQFPDLHSELNLSSLELGDSALYFCASSVYTDGAGELFFGEGSRLTVL.